This T cell receptor beta chain originates from a study of shared clonotypes between healthy human individuals. A 200 ng quantity of DNA, 32,000 or so T cell genomes, went into the sorted-subset replicate PCRs. Here immunoSEQ multiplex PCR was the method, and the copy in TCRdb shows in-frame clones only, minus some. Of millions of clones in the sample, approximately 90% are singletons; the top ten hold roughly 0.15%. Unmatched junction bases numbered 6, after V lost 2 bases and J lost 3 bases. CDR3 length equals 16 residues. CDR1 and CDR2 (germline): MGHRA, YSYEKL. Sequencing was carried out using naive CD4+ T cells sorted from blood. This sample's subset: CD45RA+ positively selected. This TCR was recovered from a young man in good health. This chain uses TRBV4-1 with TRBJ2-1; the match to TRBD2 covers 8 bases. The CDR3 region has the DNA TGCGCCAGCAGCCAACTACTAGCGGTCCTCTACAATGAGCAGTTCTTC. This sequence encodes CASSQLLAVLYNEQFF.